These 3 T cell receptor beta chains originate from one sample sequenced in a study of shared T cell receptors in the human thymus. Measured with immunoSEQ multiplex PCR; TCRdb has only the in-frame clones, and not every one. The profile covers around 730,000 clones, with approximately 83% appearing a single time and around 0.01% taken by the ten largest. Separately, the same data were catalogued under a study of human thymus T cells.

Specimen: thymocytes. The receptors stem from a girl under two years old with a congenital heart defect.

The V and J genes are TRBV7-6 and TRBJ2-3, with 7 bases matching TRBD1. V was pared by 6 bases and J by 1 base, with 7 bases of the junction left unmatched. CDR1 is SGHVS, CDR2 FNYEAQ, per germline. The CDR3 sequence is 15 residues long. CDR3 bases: TGTGCCAGCAGTTTCTCCGGGACAGGCACAGATACGCAGTATTTT. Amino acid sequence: CASSFSGTGTDTQYF.

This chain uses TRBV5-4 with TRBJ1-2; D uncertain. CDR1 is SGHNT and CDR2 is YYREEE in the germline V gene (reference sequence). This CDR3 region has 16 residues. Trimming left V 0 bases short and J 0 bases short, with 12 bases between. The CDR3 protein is CASSLGEAEANYGYTF. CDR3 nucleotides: TGTGCCAGCAGCTTGGGGGAGGCAGAGGCTAACTATGGCTACACCTTC.

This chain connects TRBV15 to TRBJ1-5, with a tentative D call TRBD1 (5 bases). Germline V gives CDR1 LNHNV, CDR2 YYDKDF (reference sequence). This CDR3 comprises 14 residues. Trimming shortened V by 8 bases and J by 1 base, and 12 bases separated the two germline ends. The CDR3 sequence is CATVGGTSNQPQHF. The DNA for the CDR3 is TGTGCCACCGTAGGCGGGACGAGCAATCAGCCCCAGCATTTT.